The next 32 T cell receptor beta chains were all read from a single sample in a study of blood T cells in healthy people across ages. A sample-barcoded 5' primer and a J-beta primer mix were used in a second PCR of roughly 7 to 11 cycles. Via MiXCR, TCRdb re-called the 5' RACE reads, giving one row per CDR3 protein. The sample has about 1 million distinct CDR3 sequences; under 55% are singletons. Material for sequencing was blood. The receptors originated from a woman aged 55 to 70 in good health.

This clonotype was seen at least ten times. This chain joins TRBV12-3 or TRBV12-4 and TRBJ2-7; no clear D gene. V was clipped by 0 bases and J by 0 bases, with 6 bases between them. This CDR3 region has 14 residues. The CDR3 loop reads CASSLALHSYEQYF. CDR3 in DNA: TGTGCCAGCAGTTTAGCGCTCCACTCCTACGAGCAGTACTTC.

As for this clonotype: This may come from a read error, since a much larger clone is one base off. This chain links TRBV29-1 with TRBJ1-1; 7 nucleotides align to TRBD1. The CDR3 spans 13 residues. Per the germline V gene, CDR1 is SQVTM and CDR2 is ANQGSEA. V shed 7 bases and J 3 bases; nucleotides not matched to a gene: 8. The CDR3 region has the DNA TGCAGCGCCTTCGACAGGGACGACACTGAAGCTTTCTTT. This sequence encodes CSAFDRDDTEAFF.

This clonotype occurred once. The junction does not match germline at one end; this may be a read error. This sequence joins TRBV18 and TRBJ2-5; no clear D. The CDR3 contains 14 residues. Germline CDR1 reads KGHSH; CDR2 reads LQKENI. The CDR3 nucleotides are TGTGCCAGCTCGCCACCCGGTAACCAAGAGACCCAGTACTTC. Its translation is CASSPPGNQETQYF.

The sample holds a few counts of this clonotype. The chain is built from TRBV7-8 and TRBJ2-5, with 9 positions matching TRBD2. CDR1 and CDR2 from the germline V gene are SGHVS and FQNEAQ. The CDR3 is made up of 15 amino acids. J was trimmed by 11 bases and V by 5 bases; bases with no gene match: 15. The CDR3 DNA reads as TGTGCCAGCAGCCAAGGGACTAGCTCCTCAGGAGAGCAGTACTTC. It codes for CASSQGTSSSGEQYF.

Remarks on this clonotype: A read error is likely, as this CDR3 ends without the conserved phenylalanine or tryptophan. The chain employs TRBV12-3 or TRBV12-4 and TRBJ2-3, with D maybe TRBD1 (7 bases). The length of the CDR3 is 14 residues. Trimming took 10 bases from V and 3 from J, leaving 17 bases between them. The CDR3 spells CATQGGLSTDTQYS. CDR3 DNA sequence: TGTGCCACCCAGGGGGGACTTTCAACAGATACGCAGTATTCT.

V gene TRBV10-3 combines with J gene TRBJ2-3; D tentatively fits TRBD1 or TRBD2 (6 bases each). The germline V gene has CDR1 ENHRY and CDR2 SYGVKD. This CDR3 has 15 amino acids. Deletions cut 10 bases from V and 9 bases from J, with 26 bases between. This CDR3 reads CATSPGAVVQITQYF. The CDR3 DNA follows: TGTGCCACCTCTCCGGGGGCGGTGGTACAGATAACGCAGTATTTT.

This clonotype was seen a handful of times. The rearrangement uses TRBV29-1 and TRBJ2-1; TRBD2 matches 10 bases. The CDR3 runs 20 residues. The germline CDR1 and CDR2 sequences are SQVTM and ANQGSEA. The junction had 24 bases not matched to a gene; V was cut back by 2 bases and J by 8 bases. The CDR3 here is CSVEWLAGLAGEPSMDEQFF. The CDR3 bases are TGCAGCGTTGAATGGTTGGCTGGGCTAGCGGGAGAACCCTCAATGGATGAGCAGTTCTTC.

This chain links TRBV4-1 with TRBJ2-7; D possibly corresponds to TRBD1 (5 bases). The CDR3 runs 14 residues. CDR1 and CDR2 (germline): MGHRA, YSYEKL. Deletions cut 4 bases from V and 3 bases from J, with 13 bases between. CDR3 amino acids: CASSRDVTVYEQYF. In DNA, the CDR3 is TGCGCCAGCAGCCGAGATGTGACAGTCTACGAGCAGTACTTC.

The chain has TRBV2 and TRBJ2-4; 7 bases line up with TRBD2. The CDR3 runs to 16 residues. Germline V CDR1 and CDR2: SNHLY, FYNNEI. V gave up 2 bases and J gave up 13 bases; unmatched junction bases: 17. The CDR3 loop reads CASSEIGGRASSGQYF. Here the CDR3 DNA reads TGTGCCAGCAGTGAAATAGGAGGGAGGGCCTCGAGTGGGCAGTACTTC.

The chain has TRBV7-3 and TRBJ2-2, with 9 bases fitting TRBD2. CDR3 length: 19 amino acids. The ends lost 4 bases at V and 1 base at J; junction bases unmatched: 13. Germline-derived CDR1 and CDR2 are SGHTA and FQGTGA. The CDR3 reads CASSSIAGESVRNTGELFF. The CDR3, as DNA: TGTGCCAGCAGCTCAATAGCGGGAGAAAGCGTAAGGAACACCGGGGAGCTGTTTTTT.

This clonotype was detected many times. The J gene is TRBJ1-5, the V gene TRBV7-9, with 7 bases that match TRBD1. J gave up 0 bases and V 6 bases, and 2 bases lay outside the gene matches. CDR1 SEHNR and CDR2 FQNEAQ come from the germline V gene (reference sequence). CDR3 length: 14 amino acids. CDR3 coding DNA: TGTGCCAGCAGTCCAGGGGGTAGCAATCAGCCCCAGCATTTT. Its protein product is CASSPGGSNQPQHF.

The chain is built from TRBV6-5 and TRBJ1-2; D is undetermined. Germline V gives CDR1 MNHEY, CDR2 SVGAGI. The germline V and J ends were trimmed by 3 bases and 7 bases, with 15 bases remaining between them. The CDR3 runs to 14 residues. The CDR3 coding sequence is TGTGCCAGCAGTTATTTGCTGGGTTCCTCTGGCTACACCTTC. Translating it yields CASSYLLGSSGYTF.

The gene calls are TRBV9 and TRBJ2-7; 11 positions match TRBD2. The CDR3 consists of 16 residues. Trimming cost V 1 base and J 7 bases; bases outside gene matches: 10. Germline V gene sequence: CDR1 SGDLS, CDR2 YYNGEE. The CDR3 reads CASSVTGTSGNNEQYF. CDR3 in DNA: TGTGCCAGCAGCGTAACCGGGACTAGCGGTAACAATGAGCAGTACTTC.

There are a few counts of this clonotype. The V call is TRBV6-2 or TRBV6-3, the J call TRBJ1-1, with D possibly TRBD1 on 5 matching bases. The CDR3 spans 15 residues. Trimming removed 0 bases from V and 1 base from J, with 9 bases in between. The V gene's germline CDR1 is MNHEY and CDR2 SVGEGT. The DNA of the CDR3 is TGTGCCAGCAGTTACTCGGGGGTAGGGAACACTGAAGCTTTCTTT. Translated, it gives CASSYSGVGNTEAFF.

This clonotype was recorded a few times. The DNA of the CDR3 is TGCAGCGTTCATGGACTAGCGGACCATCAAGAGACCCAGTACTTC. The encoded protein is CSVHGLADHQETQYF. J is TRBJ2-5 and V is TRBV29-1, with 10 bases lining up with TRBD2. Germline V gives CDR1 SQVTM, CDR2 ANQGSEA. This CDR3 region has 15 residues. With 5 bases clipped from V and 2 bases from J, the junction kept 8 bases outside the gene matches.

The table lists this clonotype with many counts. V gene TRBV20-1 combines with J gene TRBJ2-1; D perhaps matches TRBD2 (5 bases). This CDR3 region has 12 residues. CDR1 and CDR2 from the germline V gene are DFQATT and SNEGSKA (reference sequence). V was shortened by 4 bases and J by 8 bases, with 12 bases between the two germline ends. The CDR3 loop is CSAMEEGYEQFF. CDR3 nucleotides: TGCAGTGCTATGGAAGAGGGTTATGAGCAGTTCTTC.

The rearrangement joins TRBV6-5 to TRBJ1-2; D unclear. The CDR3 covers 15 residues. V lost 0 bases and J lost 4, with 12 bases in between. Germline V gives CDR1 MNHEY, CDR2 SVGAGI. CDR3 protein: CASSYSSAGSYGYTF. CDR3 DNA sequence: TGTGCCAGCAGTTACTCGTCAGCAGGCTCCTATGGCTACACCTTC.

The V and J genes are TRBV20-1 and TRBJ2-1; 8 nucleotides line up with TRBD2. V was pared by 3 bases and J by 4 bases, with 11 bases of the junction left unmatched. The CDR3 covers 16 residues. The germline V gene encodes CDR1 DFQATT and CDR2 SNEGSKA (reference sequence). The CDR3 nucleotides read TGCAGTGCTAGTCCCCGATCCGGGGGGGGGTACAATGAGCAGTTCTTC. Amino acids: CSASPRSGGGYNEQFF.

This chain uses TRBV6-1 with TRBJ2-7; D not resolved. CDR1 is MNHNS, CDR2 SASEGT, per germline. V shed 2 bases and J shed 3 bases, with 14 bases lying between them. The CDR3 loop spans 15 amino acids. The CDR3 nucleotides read TGTGCCAGCAGTGAAAAGCAAAGGACGGGCTACGAGCAGTACTTC. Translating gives CASSEKQRTGYEQYF.

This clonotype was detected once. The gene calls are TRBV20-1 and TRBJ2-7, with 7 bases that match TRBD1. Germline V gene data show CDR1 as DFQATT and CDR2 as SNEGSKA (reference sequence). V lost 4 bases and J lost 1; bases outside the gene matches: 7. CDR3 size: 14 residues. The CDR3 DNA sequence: TGCAGTGCTAACGACCGGGACAGATCCTACGAGCAGTACTTC. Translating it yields CSANDRDRSYEQYF.

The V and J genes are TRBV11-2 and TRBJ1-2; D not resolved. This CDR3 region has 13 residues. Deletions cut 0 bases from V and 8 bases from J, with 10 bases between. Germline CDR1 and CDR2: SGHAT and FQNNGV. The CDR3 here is CASSLDWRLGYTF. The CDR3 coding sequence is TGTGCCAGCAGCTTAGATTGGAGGCTAGGCTACACCTTC.

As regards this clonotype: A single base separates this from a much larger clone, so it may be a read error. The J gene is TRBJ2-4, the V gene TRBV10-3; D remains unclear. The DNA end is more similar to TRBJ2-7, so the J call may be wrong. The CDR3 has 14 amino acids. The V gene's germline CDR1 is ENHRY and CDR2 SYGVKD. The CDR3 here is CAISDPFSSYEQYF. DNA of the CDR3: TGTGCCATCAGTGACCCATTCTCCAGTTACGAGCAGTACTTC.

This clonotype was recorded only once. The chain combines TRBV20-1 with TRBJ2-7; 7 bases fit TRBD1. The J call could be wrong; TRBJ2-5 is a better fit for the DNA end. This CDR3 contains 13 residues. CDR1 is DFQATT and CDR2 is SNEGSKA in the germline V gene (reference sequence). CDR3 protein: CSASRDRKETQYF. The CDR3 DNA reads TGCAGTGCTAGTCGGGACAGAAAAGAGACCCAGTACTTC.

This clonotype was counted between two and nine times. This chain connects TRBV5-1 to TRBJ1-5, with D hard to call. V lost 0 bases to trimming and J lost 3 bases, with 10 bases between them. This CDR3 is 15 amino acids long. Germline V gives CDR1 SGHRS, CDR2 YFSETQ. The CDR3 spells CASSLAAGPNQPQHF. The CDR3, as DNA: TGCGCCAGCAGCTTGGCTGCAGGACCCAATCAGCCCCAGCATTTT.

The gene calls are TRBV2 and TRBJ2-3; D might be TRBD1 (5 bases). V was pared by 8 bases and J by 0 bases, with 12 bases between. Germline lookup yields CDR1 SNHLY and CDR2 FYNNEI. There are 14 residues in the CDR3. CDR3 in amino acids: CASQGGSSTDTQYF. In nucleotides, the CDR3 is TGTGCCAGCCAGGGCGGTTCTAGCACAGATACGCAGTATTTT. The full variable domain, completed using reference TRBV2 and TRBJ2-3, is EPEVTQTPSHQVTQMGQEVILRCVPISNHLYFYWYRQILGQKVEFLVSFYNNEISEKSEIFDDQFSVERPDGSNFTLKIRSTKLEDSAMYFCASQGGSSTDTQYFGPGTRLTVL.

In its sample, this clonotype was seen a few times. This chain's CDR3 is CASKPGGLGTQYF. CDR3 in DNA: TGTGCCAGCAAACCTGGGGGCCTAGGGACCCAGTACTTC. This chain links TRBV6-5 with TRBJ2-5; D might be TRBD1 (6 bases). CDR3 length equals 13 residues. From germline, CDR1 is MNHEY and CDR2 SVGAGI. V was shortened by 7 bases and J by 7 bases, with 16 bases between the two germline ends.

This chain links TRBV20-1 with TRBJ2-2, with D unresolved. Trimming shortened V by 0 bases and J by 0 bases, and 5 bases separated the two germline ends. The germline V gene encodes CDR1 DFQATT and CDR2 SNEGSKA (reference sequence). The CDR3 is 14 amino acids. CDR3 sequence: CSARDGPNTGELFF. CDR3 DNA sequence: TGCAGTGCTAGAGATGGACCGAACACCGGGGAGCTGTTTTTT.

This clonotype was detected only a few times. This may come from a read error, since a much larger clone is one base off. CDR3 nucleotide sequence: TGTGCCAGCAGTCTTAGACGCGATAAGTCACCCCTCCACTTT. Its protein product is CASSLRRDKSPLHF. This rearrangement joins TRBV12-3 or TRBV12-4 to TRBJ1-6, with unresolved D. The CDR3 has 14 residues.

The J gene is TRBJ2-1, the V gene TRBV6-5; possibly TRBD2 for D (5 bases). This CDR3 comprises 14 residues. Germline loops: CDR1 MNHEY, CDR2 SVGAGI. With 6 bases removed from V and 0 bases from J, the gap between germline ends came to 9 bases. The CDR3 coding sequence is TGTGCCAGCAGGGATCGGGGCTCCTACAATGAGCAGTTCTTC. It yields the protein CASRDRGSYNEQFF.

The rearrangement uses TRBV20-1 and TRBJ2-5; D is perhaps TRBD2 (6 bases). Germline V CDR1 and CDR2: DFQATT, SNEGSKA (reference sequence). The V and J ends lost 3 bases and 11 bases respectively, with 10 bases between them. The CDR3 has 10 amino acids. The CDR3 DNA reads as TGCAGTGCTAGTAGCGGCGTGCAGTACTTC. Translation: CSASSGVQYF.

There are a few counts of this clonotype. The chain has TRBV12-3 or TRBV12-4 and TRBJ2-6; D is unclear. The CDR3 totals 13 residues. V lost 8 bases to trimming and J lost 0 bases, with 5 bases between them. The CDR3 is CASDNSGANVLTF. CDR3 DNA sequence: TGTGCCAGCGACAACTCTGGGGCCAACGTCCTGACTTTC.

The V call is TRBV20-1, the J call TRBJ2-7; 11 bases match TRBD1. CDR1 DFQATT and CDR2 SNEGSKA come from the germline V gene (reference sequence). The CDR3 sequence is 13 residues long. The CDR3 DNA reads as TGCAGCTCAAGGGACAGGGGGGCTGGAGAGCAGTACTTC. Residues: CSSRDRGAGEQYF.